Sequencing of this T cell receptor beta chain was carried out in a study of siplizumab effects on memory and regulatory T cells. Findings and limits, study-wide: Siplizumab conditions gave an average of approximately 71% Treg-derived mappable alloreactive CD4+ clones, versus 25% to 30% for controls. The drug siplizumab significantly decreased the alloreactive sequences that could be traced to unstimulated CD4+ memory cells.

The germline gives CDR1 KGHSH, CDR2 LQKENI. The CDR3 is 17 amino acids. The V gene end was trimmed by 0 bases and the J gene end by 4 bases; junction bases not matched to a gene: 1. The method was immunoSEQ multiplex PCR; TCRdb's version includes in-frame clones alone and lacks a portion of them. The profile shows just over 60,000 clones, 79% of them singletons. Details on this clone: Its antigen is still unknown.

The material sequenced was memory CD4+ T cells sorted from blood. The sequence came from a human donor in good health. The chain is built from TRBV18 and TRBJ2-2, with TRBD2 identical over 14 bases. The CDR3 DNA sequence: TGTGCCAGCTCACCACCGGGGACTAGCGGGGGCACCGGGGAGCTGTTTTTT. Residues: CASSPPGTSGGTGELFF. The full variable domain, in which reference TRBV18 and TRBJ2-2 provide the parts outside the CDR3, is NAGVMQNPRHLVRRRGQEARLRCSPMKGHSHVYWYRQLPEEGLKFMVYLQKENIIDESGMPKERFSAEFPKEGPSILRIQQVVRGDSAAYFCASSPPGTSGGTGELFFGEGSRLTVL.